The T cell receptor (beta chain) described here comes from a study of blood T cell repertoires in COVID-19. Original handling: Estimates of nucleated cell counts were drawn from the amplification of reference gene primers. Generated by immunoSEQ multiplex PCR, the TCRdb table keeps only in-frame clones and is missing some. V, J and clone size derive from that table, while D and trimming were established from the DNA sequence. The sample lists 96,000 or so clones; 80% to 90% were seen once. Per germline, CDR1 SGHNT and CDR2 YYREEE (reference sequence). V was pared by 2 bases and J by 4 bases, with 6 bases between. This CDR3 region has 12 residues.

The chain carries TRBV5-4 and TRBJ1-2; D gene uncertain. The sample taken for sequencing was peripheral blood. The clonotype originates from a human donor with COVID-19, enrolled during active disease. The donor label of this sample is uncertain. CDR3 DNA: TGTGCCAGCAGCTTACAGACCTATGGCTACACCTTC. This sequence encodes CASSLQTYGYTF.